This passage covers 28 T cell receptor beta chains from one sample sequenced in a study of shared clonotypes between healthy human individuals. Clones were sequenced by immunoSEQ multiplex PCR, and TCRdb holds only the in-frame ones, with some missing. Found here are 600,000 to 750,000 clones, 90% of them singletons; the top ten hold 34%. Sequences were obtained from memory CD8+ T cells from PBMCs. Noted subset: CD45RO+ cells pooled with CCR7-negative TemRA cells. The receptors were sampled from a man aged 18 to 30 in good health. Some clones in this sample may be carry-over from other donors' samples.

The chain carries TRBV9 and TRBJ2-5; 13 bases agree with TRBD2. V gave up 3 bases and J gave up 3 bases; unmatched junction bases: 2. The CDR3 length is 15 residues. Germline CDR1 reads SGDLS; CDR2 reads YYNGEE. CDR3 sequence: CASSATSGRKETQYF. The CDR3 DNA is TGTGCCAGCAGCGCGACTAGCGGGAGGAAAGAGACCCAGTACTTC.

The rearrangement links TRBV4-3 to TRBJ2-1; perhaps TRBD2 as D (6 bases). Germline V gene data show CDR1 as LGHNA and CDR2 as YSLEER. This CDR3 is 17 amino acids long. V lost 4 bases and J 10 bases, leaving 26 bases between the germline ends. CDR3 sequence reads: CASSPLVPETSFPEQFF. The DNA of the CDR3 is TGCGCCAGCAGCCCTCTTGTCCCAGAGACTAGTTTTCCGGAGCAGTTCTTC.

CDR3: CASSLANRGAFF. Here the CDR3 DNA reads TGTGCCAGCAGCTTGGCGAACCGGGGAGCTTTCTTT. The chain combines TRBV5-6 with TRBJ1-1; no firm D call. CDR3 length: 12 amino acids. Between the trimmed V and J ends, which lost 0 bases and 10 bases, there was a span of 10 bases. Germline values: CDR1 SGHDT, CDR2 YYEEEE.

The chain has TRBV7-9 and TRBJ2-7; TRBD2 agrees at 7 bases. Germline loops: CDR1 SEHNR, CDR2 FQNEAQ (reference sequence). The CDR3 is made up of 14 amino acids. Losses at the gene ends were 3 bases for V and 2 bases for J; bases not matched to a gene: 4. The DNA for the CDR3 is TGTGCCAGCAGCTTGCGGGGGACTACCTACGAGCAGTACTTC. Translation: CASSLRGTTYEQYF.

V and J are TRBV19 and TRBJ2-7, with 7 bases that match TRBD2. The germline V gene has CDR1 LNHDA and CDR2 SQIVND (reference sequence). Trimming at V came to 5 bases and at J to 0 bases, leaving 7 bases not matched to a gene. The CDR3 sequence is 15 residues long. The CDR3 reads CASSPRDYNSYEQYF. Written as DNA, the CDR3 is TGTGCCAGTAGTCCCCGGGACTACAACTCCTACGAGCAGTACTTC.

This chain joins TRBV4-1 and TRBJ2-1; no reliable D call. This CDR3 is built from 15 residues. Germline CDR1 and CDR2: MGHRA and YSYEKL. V lost 2 bases, J lost 5 bases, and 13 bases lay in between. The CDR3 coding sequence is TGCGCCAGCAGCCAACTCGGTCGAAAAGACAATGAGCAGTTCTTC. This translates into CASSQLGRKDNEQFF.

In its sample, this clone was seen once. The CDR3 loop reads CASSFISGGELFF. The CDR3, as DNA: TGTGCCAGCAGCTTCATCTCCGGCGGGGAGCTGTTTTTT. The chain is built from TRBV11-2 and TRBJ2-2; no clear D. V lost 3 bases, J lost 7 bases, and 9 bases lay in between. CDR3 length: 13 residues. CDR1 is SGHAT, CDR2 FQNNGV, per germline.

The J gene is TRBJ2-7, the V gene TRBV7-3, with 7 positions matching TRBD2. This CDR3 has 15 residues. The J segment lost 4 bases and the V segment lost 2 bases, leaving 8 bases of the junction unmatched. Germline CDR1 SGHTA, CDR2 FQGTGA. CDR3 residues: CASSLSGGSGYEQYF. The CDR3 DNA reads TGTGCCAGCAGCTTATCGGGCGGGAGTGGTTACGAGCAGTACTTC.

This clone was picked up a small number of times. The rearrangement links TRBV7-3 to TRBJ2-5; D is unclear. CDR1 and CDR2 (germline): SGHTA, FQGTGA. CDR3 size: 14 residues. The V and J ends lost 0 bases and 0 bases respectively, with 5 bases between them. The CDR3 bases are TGTGCCAGCAGCTTAACGGGCTACCAAGAGACCCAGTACTTC. Protein product: CASSLTGYQETQYF.

The rearrangement joins TRBV27 to TRBJ2-2, with D perhaps TRBD2 (5 bases). With 5 bases removed from V and 0 bases from J, the gap between germline ends came to 10 bases. CDR1 is MNHEY, CDR2 SMNVEV, per germline (reference sequence). The CDR3 contains 15 residues. For the CDR3, the DNA is TGTGCCAGCAGTGGAGGTGGAGCGAACACCGGGGAGCTGTTTTTT. Amino acids: CASSGGGANTGELFF.

In DNA, the CDR3 is TGTGCCAGCAGCTTGGAAAACGTGAACACTGAAGCTTTCTTT. It specifies CASSLENVNTEAFF. This chain joins TRBV7-9 and TRBJ1-1, with D hard to call. The CDR3 extends over 14 amino acids. The germline gives CDR1 SEHNR, CDR2 FQNEAQ (reference sequence). The germline V and J ends were trimmed by 3 bases and 0 bases, with 8 bases remaining between them.

The rearrangement joins TRBV19 to TRBJ2-1, with D possibly matching TRBD2 (7 bases). This CDR3 has 14 residues. V was pared by 10 bases and J by 3 bases, with 16 bases between. Germline CDR1 and CDR2: LNHDA and SQIVND (reference sequence). As DNA, the CDR3 is TGTGCCACCCATAGGGGGGGTGGCTACAATGAGCAGTTCTTC. It is translated as CATHRGGGYNEQFF.

This chain connects TRBV29-1 to TRBJ2-3; TRBD2 agrees at 11 bases. Germline loops: CDR1 SQVTM, CDR2 ANQGSEA. This CDR3 is 13 amino acids long. Losses at the gene ends were 6 bases for V and 4 bases for J; bases not matched to a gene: 3. The CDR3 spells CSVELAGADTQYF. Written as DNA, the CDR3 is TGCAGCGTAGAACTAGCGGGAGCAGATACGCAGTATTTT.

The chain couples TRBV6-6 to TRBJ2-1; D possibly matches TRBD1 or TRBD2 (6 bases each). Germline V gene sequence: CDR1 MNHNY, CDR2 SVGAGI (reference sequence). The CDR3 loop spans 16 amino acids. The V gene lost 2 bases and the J gene lost 8 bases, with 19 bases spanning the gap. The CDR3 region is CASSYPTQGSGDEQFF. In DNA form, the CDR3 reads TGTGCCAGCAGTTACCCGACACAGGGCTCGGGGGATGAGCAGTTCTTC.

The rearrangement uses TRBV27 and TRBJ2-1; TRBD1 is a possible D gene (5 bases). V gave up 2 bases and J gave up 1 base, with 15 bases separating them. This CDR3 contains 17 residues. Germline loops: CDR1 MNHEY, CDR2 SMNVEV (reference sequence). This CDR3 reads CASSLLYNPGSYNEQFF. The CDR3 DNA is TGTGCCAGCAGTTTACTTTATAACCCAGGGTCCTACAATGAGCAGTTCTTC.

The rearrangement uses TRBV27 and TRBJ2-7; a possible D gene is TRBD2 (7 bases). CDR3 length: 14 residues. Trimming removed 4 bases at V and 4 bases at J, with 14 bases between. Germline CDR1 is MNHEY and CDR2 is SMNVEV (reference sequence). As DNA, the CDR3 is TGTGCCAGCAGTTCCGGGGGGCGGGGGTACGAGCAGTACTTC. It yields the protein CASSSGGRGYEQYF.

The gene calls are TRBV7-3 and TRBJ2-7, with 7 bases lining up with TRBD2. Looked up from germline, CDR1 is SGHTA and CDR2 is FQGTGA. The CDR3 has 15 amino acids. The V gene end was trimmed by 3 bases and the J gene end by 0 bases; junction bases not matched to a gene: 5. The CDR3 region is CASSLGRGSSYEQYF. As DNA, the CDR3 is TGTGCCAGCAGCTTGGGGCGGGGGAGCTCCTACGAGCAGTACTTC.

V is TRBV10-3 and J is TRBJ2-1; TRBD2 aligns across 11 bases. The CDR3 sequence is 13 residues long. Germline V gene lookup returns CDR1 ENHRY and CDR2 SYGVKD. Unmatched junction bases numbered 5, after V lost 10 bases and J lost 6 bases. The CDR3 loop reads CATVAGGSNEQFF. The CDR3 coding sequence is TGTGCCACAGTAGCGGGAGGGTCCAATGAGCAGTTCTTC.

Turning to this clone: Germline and junction disagree at one end, which may indicate a read error. This chain joins TRBV13 and TRBJ2-7, with D maybe TRBD2 (7 bases). The germline V gene has CDR1 PRHDT and CDR2 FYEKMQ (reference sequence). The CDR3 sequence is 15 residues long. The CDR3 reads CASSLGGEGAYEQYF. CDR3 DNA: TGTGCCAGCAGCCTAGGAGGGGAGGGGGCCTACGAGCAGTACTTC.

The rearrangement links TRBV5-1 to TRBJ2-1; D unresolved. The V end lost 0 bases, the J end lost 5 bases, and 6 bases lay between the germline ends. Germline CDR1 reads SGHRS; CDR2 reads YFSETQ. This CDR3 has 13 amino acids. For the CDR3, the DNA is TGCGCCAGCAGCTTGGAGAGTCACAATGAGCAGTTCTTC. Amino acids: CASSLESHNEQFF.

The V call is TRBV27, the J call TRBJ2-1, with D hard to call. V lost 4 bases to trimming and J lost 8 bases, with 15 bases between them. CDR3 length: 14 amino acids. In germline, CDR1 is MNHEY, CDR2 SMNVEV (reference sequence). CDR3 residues: CASSSRRLRDEQFF. The CDR3, as DNA: TGTGCCAGCAGTTCCCGTAGACTCCGGGATGAGCAGTTCTTC.

This clone was observed a single time. This chain joins TRBV6-5 and TRBJ2-7; 8 nucleotides align to TRBD2. Germline V gene data show CDR1 as MNHEY and CDR2 as SVGAGI. V lost 7 bases, J lost 3 bases, and 5 bases stayed unmatched. The CDR3 covers 13 residues. CDR3: CASMPLADYEQYF. The CDR3, as DNA: TGTGCCAGCATGCCACTAGCGGACTACGAGCAGTACTTC.

V is TRBV13 and J is TRBJ2-2, with a tentative D call TRBD2 (6 bases). This CDR3 region has 14 residues. Germline values: CDR1 PRHDT, CDR2 FYEKMQ (reference sequence). The ends were cut back, 2 bases at V and 6 bases at J, with 10 bases in the middle. CDR3 sequence: CASSLRSGPGELFF. The CDR3 DNA reads as TGTGCCAGCAGCTTAAGGAGCGGGCCCGGGGAGCTGTTTTTT.

The chain combines TRBV7-3 with TRBJ2-1; 10 nucleotides line up with TRBD2. J was trimmed by 8 bases and V by 7 bases; bases with no gene match: 11. The germline gives CDR1 SGHTA, CDR2 FQGTGA. There are 15 residues in the CDR3. The CDR3 reads CASNQLAGRRDEQFF. In DNA form, the CDR3 reads TGTGCCAGCAATCAACTAGCGGGACGCCGGGATGAGCAGTTCTTC.

V and J are TRBV19 and TRBJ2-1; D may correspond to TRBD1 or TRBD2 (5 bases each). This CDR3 comprises 15 residues. Trimming cost V 3 bases and J 3 bases, with 12 bases left between them. Germline V lookup: CDR1 LNHDA, CDR2 SQIVND (reference sequence). DNA of the CDR3: TGTGCCAGTAGTATTGGGGGACCCTTCTACAATGAGCAGTTCTTC. Translated: CASSIGGPFYNEQFF.

This chain uses TRBV6-5 with TRBJ1-1, with a weak D call TRBD1 (6 bases). Germline values: CDR1 MNHEY, CDR2 SVGAGI. CDR3 size: 15 residues. V gave up 6 bases and J gave up 3 bases, with 17 bases separating them. The CDR3: CASSLPTWGHTEAFF. The CDR3 DNA reads as TGTGCCAGCAGCTTGCCCACGTGGGGGCACACTGAAGCTTTCTTT.

This clone appeared many times. The chain joins TRBV4-1 to TRBJ2-1; D gene unclear. Between the trimmed V and J ends, which lost 4 bases and 2 bases, there was a span of 9 bases. This CDR3 region has 14 residues. The germline gives CDR1 MGHRA, CDR2 YSYEKL. The CDR3 sequence is CASSPDNTYNEQFF. For the CDR3, the DNA is TGCGCCAGCAGCCCTGACAACACCTACAATGAGCAGTTCTTC.

This sequence joins TRBV28 and TRBJ2-7; 7 bases line up with TRBD1. The length of the CDR3 is 14 residues. CDR1 is MDHEN, CDR2 SYDVKM, per germline. J was trimmed by 6 bases and V by 3 bases; bases with no gene match: 8. The chain's CDR3 is CASSFVDRDAEQYF. CDR3 coding DNA: TGTGCCAGCAGTTTCGTAGACAGGGATGCCGAGCAGTACTTC.